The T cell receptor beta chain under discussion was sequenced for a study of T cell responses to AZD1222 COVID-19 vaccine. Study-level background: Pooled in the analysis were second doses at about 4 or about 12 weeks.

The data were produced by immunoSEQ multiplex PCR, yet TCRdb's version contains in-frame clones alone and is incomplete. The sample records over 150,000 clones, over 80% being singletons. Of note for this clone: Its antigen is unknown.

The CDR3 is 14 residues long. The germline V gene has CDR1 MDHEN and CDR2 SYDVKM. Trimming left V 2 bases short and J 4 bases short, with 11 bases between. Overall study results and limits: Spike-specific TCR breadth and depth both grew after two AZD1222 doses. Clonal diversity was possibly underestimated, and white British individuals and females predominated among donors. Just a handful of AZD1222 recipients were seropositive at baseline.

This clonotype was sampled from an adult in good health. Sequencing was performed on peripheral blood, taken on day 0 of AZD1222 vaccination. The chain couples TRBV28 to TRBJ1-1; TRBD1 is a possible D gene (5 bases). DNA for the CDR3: TGTGCCAGCAGTTTACAGGGAATCGTCACTGAAGCTTTCTTT. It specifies CASSLQGIVTEAFF.